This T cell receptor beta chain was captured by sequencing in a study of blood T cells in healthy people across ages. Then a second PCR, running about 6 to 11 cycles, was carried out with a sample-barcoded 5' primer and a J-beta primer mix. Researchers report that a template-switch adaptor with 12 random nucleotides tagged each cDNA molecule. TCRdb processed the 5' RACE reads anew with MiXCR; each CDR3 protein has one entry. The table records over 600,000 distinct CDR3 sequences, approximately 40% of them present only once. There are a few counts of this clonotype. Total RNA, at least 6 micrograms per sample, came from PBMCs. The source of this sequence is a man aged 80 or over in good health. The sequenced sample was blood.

This CDR3 is CASRAIGTGDPEYF. In DNA form, the CDR3 reads TGTGCCAGCAGAGCCATAGGGACAGGCGATCCAGAGTACTTC. This chain links TRBV6-1 with TRBJ2-7, with 8 nucleotides matching TRBD1. The CDR3 consists of 14 residues. V lost 6 bases to trimming and J lost 11 bases; unmatched junction nucleotides: 15. Germline V gene sequence: CDR1 MNHNS, CDR2 SASEGT.